A single T cell receptor beta chain is shown here with its context. This sample is part of a study of blood T cell repertoires in COVID-19. Overall study: The United States, Italy and Spain supplied acute and convalescent COVID-19 samples. In each case, the material was cDNA or gDNA derived from T cells, B-cell-depleted T cells, or PBMCs.

V shed 4 bases, J shed 8 bases, and the junction held 5 bases outside the gene matches. The CDR3 consists of 13 residues. Germline CDR1 MGHRA, CDR2 YSYEKL. Profiling relied on immunoSEQ multiplex PCR, and the TCRdb table lists in-frame clones only, not all of them. This table has 110,000 to 150,000 clones, around 84% appearing once. This sequence was found in a human donor in a cohort sampled during active COVID-19. The genes are TRBV4-1 and TRBJ2-1; 7 bases line up with TRBD2. Material for sequencing was peripheral blood. In DNA form, the CDR3 reads TGCGCCAGCAGCCCGCGGGAGATTGATGAGCAGTTCTTC. This translates into CASSPREIDEQFF.